The clone carrying this T cell receptor (beta chain) occurred many times. Its target is unknown. The entry originates in a study of spatial heterogeneity in lung cancer. Study-level points and caveats: One measure, the expanded intratumoral alpha and beta TCR count, tracked tumor mutation counts.

Time point in this sample: sample taken at primary tumor resection. Samples were donated by 72 untreated early-stage non-small cell lung cancer patients. Extraction of whole RNA from tumor, nontumor lung or frozen PBMC preceded unsorted sequencing. The ends were cut back, 4 bases at V and 6 bases at J, with 17 bases in the middle. There are 15 residues in the CDR3. CDR1 and CDR2 (germline): ENHRY, SYGVKD. Each TCR cDNA molecule carried a unique molecular identifier. TCRdb reprocessed the 5' RACE reads via MiXCR and lists one record per CDR3 protein. The sample yields about 21,000 distinct CDR3 sequences, approximately 3% seen once.

The chain combines TRBV10-3 with TRBJ2-3, with a possible D match to TRBD2 (5 bases). The sequence derives from a male donor with early-stage non-small cell lung cancer. The input for sequencing was lung tumor tissue, taken at surgery. This CDR3 is CAISVPERASDTQYF. The CDR3 region has the DNA TGTGCCATCAGTGTTCCCGAGAGGGCTTCGGATACGCAGTATTTT.